This TCR beta chain emerged from a study of blood T cell repertoires in COVID-19. At the level of the study: Sources were T cells, B-cell-depleted T cells, or PBMCs; the material itself was cDNA or gDNA.

The junction had 0 bases not matched to a gene; V was cut back by 1 base and J by 3 bases. Germline CDR1 and CDR2: SGHTA and FQGNSA. The CDR3 is 15 residues long. Authors' analysis steps: Counts of nucleated cells, estimated from reference gene primer amplification, were obtained. Here immunoSEQ multiplex PCR was the method, and the copy in TCRdb shows in-frame clones only, minus some. V and J calls and clone size are copied from that table; D and trimming were computed from the DNA. The table includes around 250,000 clones, approximately 90% detected once. Input material: PBMCs or T cells enriched from blood (not recorded which). This sequence was found in a woman between 25 and 40 years old with acute COVID-19. The chain uses TRBV7-2 and TRBJ2-2; 9 nucleotides match TRBD1. The CDR3 nucleotides read TGTGCCAGCAGCTTAGGGGACAGGGACACCGGGGAGCTGTTTTTT. This gives the protein CASSLGDRDTGELFF.